The T cell receptor (beta chain) described here comes from a study of T-cell reconstitution after alpha-beta-depleted transplantation in children. Unique molecular identifiers featured in how the TCRbeta library was prepared. In TCRdb, the PCR reads were re-called with MiXCR into one record per CDR3 protein. The repertoire holds hundreds of thousands of distinct CDR3 sequences, with roughly 10% as singletons. The CDR3 runs to 13 residues. V was pared by 6 bases and J by 6 bases, with 4 bases of the junction left unmatched. Here the sequenced sample was PBMCs from the stem cell graft donor, taken from the stem cell graft. This TCR came from a human donor who donated a stem cell graft to a child with acute myeloid leukemia. The V call is TRBV12-3 or TRBV12-4, the J call TRBJ2-4; 8 nucleotides agree with TRBD1. CDR3 nucleotide sequence: TGTGCCAGCAGCCTCACAGGGGGAAACATTCAGTACTTC. This codes for CASSLTGGNIQYF.